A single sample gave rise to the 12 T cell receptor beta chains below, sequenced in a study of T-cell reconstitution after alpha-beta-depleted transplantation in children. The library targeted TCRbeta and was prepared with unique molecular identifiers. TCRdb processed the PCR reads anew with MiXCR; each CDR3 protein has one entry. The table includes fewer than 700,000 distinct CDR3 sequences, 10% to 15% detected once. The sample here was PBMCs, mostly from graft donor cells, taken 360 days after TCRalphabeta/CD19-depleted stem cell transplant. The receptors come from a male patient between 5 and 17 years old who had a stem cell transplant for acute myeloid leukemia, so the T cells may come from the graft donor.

CDR3 amino acids: CASSQDDTGGRETQYF. CDR3 in DNA: TGCGCCAGCAGCCAAGACGATACAGGGGGGAGGGAGACCCAGTACTTC. The rearrangement joins TRBV4-3 to TRBJ2-5, with 8 nucleotides matching TRBD1. Germline V gene lookup returns CDR1 LGHNA and CDR2 YSLEER. The CDR3 length is 16 residues. With V trimmed by 0 bases and J by 5 bases, 8 bases remained unmatched.

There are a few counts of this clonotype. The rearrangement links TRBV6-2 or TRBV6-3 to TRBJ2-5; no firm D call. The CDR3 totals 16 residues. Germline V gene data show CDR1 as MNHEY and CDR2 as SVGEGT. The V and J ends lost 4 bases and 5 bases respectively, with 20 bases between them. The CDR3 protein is CASSFSFGLAQETQYF. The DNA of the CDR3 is TGTGCCAGCAGTTTTTCGTTCGGGTTGGCCCAGGAGACCCAGTACTTC.

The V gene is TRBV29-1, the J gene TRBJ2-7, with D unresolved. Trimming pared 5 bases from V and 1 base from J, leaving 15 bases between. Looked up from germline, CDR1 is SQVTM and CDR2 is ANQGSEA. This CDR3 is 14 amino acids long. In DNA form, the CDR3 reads TGCAGCGTTAGGGTCGGCGGTTTATCCTACGAGCAGTACTTC. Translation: CSVRVGGLSYEQYF.

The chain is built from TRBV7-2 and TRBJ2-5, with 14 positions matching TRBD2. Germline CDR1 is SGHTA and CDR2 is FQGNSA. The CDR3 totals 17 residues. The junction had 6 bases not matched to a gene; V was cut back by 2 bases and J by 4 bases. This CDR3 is CASSLSGLAGVGETQYF. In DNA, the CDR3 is TGTGCCAGCAGCTTATCGGGACTAGCGGGAGTGGGAGAGACCCAGTACTTC.

The CDR3: CSVKGGYNEKLFF. The CDR3 DNA reads TGCAGTGTTAAGGGGGGATATAATGAAAAACTGTTTTTT. This chain connects TRBV20-1 to TRBJ1-4; D perhaps matches TRBD1 (6 bases). Trimming took off 7 bases at V and 4 bases at J, with 13 bases between the two ends. Looked up from germline, CDR1 is DFQATT and CDR2 is SNEGSKA (reference sequence). The CDR3 spans 13 residues.

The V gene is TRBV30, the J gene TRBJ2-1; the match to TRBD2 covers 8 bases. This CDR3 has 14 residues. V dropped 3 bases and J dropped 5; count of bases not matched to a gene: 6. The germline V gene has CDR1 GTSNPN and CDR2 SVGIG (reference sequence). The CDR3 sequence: CAWRALAGDNEQFF. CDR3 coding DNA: TGTGCCTGGAGAGCGCTAGCGGGTGACAATGAGCAGTTCTTC.

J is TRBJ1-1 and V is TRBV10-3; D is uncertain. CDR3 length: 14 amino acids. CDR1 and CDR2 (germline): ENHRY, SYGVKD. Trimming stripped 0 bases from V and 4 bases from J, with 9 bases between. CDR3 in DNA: TGTGCCATCAGTGAGTCGATGTGGAGCACTGAAGCTTTCTTT. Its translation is CAISESMWSTEAFF.

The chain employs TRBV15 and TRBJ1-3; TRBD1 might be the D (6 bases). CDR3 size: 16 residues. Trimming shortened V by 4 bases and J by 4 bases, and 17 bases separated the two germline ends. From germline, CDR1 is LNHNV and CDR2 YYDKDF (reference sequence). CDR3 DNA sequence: TGTGCCACCAGCATCTGGAGGGGACAATTAGGAAACACCATATATTTT. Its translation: CATSIWRGQLGNTIYF.

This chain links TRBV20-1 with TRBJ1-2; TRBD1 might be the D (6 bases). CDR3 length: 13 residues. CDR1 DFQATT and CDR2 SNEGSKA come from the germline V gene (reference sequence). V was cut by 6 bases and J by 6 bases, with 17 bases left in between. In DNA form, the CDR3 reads TGCAGTGCCCCTCTAGGGGGGGCGGATGGCTACACCTTC. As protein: CSAPLGGADGYTF.

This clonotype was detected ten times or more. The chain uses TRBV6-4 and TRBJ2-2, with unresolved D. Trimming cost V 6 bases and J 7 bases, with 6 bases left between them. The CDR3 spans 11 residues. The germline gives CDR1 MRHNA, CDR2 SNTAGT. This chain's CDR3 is CASSSGGELFF. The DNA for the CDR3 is TGTGCCAGCAGCAGTGGCGGGGAGCTGTTTTTT.

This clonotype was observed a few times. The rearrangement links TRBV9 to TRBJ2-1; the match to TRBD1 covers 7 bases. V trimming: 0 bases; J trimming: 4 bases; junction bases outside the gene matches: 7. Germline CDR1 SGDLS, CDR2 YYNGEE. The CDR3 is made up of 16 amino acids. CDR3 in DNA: TGTGCCAGCAGCGTAGGTGTGGACAGGAGTTACAATGAGCAGTTCTTC. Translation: CASSVGVDRSYNEQFF.

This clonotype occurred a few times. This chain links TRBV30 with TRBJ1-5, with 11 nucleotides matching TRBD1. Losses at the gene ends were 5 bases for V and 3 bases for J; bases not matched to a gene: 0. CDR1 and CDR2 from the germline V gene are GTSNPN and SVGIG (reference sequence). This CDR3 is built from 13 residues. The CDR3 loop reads CAWGQGANQPQHF. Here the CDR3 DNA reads TGTGCCTGGGGACAGGGGGCCAATCAGCCCCAGCATTTT.